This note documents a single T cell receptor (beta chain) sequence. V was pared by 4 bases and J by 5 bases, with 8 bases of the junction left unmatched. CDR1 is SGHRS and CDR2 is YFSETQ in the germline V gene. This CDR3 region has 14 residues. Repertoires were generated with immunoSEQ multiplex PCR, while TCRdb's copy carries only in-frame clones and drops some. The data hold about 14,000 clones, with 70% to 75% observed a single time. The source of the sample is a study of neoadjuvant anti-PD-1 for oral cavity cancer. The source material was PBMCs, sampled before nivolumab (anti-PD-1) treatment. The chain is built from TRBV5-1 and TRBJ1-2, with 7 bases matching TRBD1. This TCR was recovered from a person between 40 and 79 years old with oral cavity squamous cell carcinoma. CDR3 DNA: TGCGCCAGCAGCCCGGGGACAGCGGGGTATGGCTACACCTTC. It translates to CASSPGTAGYGYTF.